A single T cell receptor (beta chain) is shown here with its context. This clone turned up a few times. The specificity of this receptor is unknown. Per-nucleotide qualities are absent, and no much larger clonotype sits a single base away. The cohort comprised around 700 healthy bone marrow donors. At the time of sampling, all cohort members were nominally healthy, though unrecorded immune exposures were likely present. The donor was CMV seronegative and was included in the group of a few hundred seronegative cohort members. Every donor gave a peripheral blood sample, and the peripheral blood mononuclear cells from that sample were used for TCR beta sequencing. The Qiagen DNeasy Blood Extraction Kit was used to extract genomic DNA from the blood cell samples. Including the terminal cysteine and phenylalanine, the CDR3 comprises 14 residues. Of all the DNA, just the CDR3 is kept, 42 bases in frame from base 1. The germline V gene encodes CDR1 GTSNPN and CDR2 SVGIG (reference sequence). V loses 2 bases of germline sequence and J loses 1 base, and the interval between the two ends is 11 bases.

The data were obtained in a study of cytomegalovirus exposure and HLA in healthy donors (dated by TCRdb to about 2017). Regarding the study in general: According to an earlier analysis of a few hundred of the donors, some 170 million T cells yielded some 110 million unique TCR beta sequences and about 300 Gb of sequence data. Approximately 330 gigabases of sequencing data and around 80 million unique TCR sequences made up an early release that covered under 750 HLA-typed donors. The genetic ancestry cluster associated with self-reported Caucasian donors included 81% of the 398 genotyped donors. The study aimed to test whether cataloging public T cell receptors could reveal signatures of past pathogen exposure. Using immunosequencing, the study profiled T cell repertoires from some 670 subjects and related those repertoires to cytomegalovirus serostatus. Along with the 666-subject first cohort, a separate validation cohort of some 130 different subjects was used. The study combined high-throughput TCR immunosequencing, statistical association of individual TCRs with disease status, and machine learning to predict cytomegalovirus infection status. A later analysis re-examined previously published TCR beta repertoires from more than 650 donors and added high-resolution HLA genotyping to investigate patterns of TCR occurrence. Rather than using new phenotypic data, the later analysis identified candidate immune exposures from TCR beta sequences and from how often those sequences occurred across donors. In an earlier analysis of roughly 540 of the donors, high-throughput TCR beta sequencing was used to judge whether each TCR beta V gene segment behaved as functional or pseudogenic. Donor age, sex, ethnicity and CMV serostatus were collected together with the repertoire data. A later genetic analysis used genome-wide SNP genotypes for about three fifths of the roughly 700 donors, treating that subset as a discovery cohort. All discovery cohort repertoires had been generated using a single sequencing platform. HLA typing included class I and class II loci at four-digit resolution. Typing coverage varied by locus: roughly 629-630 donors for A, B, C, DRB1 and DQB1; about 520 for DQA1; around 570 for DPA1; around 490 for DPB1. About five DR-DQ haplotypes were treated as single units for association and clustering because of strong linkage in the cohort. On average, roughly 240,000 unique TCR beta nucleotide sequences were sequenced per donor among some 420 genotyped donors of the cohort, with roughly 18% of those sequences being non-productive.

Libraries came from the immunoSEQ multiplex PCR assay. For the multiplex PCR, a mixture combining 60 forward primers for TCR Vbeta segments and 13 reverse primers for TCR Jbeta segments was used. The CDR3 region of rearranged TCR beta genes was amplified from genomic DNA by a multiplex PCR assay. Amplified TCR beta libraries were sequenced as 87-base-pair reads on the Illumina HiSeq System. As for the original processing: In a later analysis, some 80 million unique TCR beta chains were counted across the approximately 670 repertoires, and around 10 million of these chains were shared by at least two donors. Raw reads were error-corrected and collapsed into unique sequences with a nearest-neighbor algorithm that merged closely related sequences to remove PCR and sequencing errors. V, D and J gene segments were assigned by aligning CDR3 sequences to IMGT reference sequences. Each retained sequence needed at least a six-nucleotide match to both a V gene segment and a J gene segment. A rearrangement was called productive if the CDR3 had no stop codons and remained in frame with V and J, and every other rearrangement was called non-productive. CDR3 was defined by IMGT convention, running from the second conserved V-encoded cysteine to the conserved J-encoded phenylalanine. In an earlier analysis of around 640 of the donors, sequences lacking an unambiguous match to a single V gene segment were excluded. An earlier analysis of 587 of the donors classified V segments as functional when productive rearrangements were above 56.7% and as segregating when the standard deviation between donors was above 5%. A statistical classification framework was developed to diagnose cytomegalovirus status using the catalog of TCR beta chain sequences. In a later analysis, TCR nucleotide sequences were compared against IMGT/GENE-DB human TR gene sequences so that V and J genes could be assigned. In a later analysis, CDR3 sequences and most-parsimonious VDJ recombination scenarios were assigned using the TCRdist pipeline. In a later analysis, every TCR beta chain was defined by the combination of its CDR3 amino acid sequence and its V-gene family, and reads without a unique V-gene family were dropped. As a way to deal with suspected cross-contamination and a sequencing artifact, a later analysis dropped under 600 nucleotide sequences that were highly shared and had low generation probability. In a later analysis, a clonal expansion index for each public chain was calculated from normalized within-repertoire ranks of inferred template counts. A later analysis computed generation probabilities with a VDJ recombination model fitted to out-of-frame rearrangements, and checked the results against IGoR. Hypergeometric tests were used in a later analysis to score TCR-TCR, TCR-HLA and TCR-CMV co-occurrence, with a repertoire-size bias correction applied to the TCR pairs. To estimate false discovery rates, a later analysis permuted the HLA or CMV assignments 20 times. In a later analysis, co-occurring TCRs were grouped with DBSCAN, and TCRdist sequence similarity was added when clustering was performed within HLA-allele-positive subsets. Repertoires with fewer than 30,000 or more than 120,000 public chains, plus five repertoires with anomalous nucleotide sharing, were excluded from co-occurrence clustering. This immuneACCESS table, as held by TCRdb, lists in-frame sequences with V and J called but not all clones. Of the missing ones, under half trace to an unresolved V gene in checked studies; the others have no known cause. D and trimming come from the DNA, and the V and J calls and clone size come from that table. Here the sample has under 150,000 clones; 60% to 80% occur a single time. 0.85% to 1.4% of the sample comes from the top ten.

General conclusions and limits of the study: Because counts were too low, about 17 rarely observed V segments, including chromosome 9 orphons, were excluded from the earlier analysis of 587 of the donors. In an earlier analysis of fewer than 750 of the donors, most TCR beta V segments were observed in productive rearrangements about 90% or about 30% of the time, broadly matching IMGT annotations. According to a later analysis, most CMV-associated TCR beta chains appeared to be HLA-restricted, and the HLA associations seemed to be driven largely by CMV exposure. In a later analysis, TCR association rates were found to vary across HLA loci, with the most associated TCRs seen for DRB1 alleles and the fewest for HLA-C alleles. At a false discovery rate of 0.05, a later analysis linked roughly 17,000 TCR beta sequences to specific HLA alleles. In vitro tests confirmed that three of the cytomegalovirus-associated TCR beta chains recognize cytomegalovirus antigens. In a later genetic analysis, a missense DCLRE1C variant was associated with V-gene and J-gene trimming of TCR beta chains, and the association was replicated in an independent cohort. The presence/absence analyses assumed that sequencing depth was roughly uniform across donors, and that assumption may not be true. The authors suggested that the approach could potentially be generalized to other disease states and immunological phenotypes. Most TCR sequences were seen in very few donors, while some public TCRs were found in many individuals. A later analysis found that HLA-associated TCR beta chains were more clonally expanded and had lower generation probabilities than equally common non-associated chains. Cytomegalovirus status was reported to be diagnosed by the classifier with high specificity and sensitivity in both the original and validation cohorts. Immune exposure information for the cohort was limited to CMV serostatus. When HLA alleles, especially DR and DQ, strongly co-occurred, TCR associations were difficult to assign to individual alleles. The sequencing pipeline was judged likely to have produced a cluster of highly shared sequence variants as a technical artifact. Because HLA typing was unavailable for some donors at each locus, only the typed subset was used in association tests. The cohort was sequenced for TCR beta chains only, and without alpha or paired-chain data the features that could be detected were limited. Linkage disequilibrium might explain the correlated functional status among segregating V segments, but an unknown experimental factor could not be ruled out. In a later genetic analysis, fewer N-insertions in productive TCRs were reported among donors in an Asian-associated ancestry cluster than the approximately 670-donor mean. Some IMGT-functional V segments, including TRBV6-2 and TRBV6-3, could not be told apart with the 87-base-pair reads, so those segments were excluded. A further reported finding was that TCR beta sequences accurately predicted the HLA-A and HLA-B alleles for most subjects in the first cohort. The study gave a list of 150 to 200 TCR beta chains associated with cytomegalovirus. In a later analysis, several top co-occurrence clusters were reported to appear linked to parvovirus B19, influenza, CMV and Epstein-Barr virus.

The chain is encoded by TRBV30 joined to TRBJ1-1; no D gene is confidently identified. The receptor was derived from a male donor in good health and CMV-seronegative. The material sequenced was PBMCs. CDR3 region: CAWSSGKANTEAFF. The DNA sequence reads TGTGCCTGGAGTTCAGGAAAAGCGAACACTGAAGCTTTCTTT.